A selection of T cell receptor beta chains follows, all from one sample in a study of blood T cell repertoires in COVID-19. Clones were sequenced by immunoSEQ multiplex PCR, and TCRdb holds only the in-frame ones, with some missing. The table shows over 50,000 clones, with roughly 79% occurring only once. Material for sequencing was peripheral blood. The receptors here all came from a human donor with active or convalescent COVID-19. The donor label of this sample is uncertain. The CDR3 runs from the conserved cysteine through the conserved F or W. A D gene is named only where the DNA matches it firmly. Clone size is shown for a subset of rows, as once, few, many or a class of expanded clone.

J gene,D gene,clone size,V gene,CDR3 DNA,CDR3 protein
TRBJ1-5,NA,NA,TRBV10-2,TGCGCCAGCAGTGAAAGAGTTAGCAATCAGCCCCAGCATTTT,CASSERVSNQPQHF
TRBJ1-4,NA,NA,TRBV10-3,TGTGCCATCAGTGAGCGCCCCGGGGTAACTAATGAAAAACTGTTTTTT,CAISERPGVTNEKLFF
TRBJ2-3,TRBD1,NA,TRBV6-5,TGTGCCAGCAGGCGGACAGGGGGAAGCACAGATACGCAGTATTTT,CASRRTGGSTDTQYF
TRBJ1-5,NA,NA,TRBV4-3,TGCGCCAGCAGCCAAGATCGAGGGGGGGCGAATCAGCCCCAGCATTTT,CASSQDRGGANQPQHF
TRBJ2-3,TRBD2,NA,TRBV5-1,TGCGCCAGCAGCCCTAGGACTAGCTTCGCAGATACGCAGTATTTT,CASSPRTSFADTQYF
TRBJ1-2,TRBD1,NA,TRBV18,TGTGCCAGCTCACTCGCCGCCCGCGGACAGGGAGGCGGCTACACCTTC,CASSLAARGQGGGYTF
TRBJ2-3,NA,NA,TRBV19,TGTGCCAGTAGCCACGTTTTACGAGACACAGATACGCAGTATTTT,CASSHVLRDTDTQYF
TRBJ1-1,TRBD1,NA,TRBV4-1,TGCGCCAGCAGCTTTAGACAGGGAGACTTCGAAGCTTTCTTT,CASSFRQGDFEAFF
TRBJ2-6,NA,NA,TRBV30,TGTGCCTGGAGTGTACGGAAGATCCCGTTCGAGGGCTCTGGGGCCAACGTCCTGACTTTC,CAWSVRKIPFEGSGANVLTF
TRBJ2-7,TRBD1,NA,TRBV7-9,TGTGCCAGCAGCTTAGGGGAAGCGGGACAGGGCCGGGAGTACTTC,CASSLGEAGQGREYF
TRBJ1-2,NA,once,TRBV12-2,TGTGCAAGTCGCTTAGGATGGGGGGACAGACCCCTCTATGGCTACACCTTC,CASRLGWGDRPLYGYTF
TRBJ2-7,TRBD1,NA,TRBV28,TGTGCCAGCAGTCAGGGGGAATACGAGCAGTACTTC,CASSQGEYEQYF
TRBJ1-2,NA,once,TRBV7-9,TGTGCCAGCAGCTCGGACAGCTTGGTCTATGGCTACACCTTC,CASSSDSLVYGYTF
TRBJ2-7,NA,once,TRBV12-1,TGTGCCAGCAGCGCCCGGGTCTTGTTCTACGAGCAGTACTTC,CASSARVLFYEQYF
TRBJ2-1,TRBD2,NA,TRBV6-1,TGTGCCAGCAGAGAAGACCGAGGCGGGAGCTCCTACAATGAGCAGTTCTTC,CASREDRGGSSYNEQFF
TRBJ2-3,TRBD1,NA,TRBV30,TGTGCCTGGAGTGTACAGGGGGATACGCAGTATTTT,CAWSVQGDTQYF
TRBJ2-2,TRBD1,few,TRBV4-3,TGCGCCAGCAGCCGGACAGGGGCGGGCACCGGGGAGCTGTTTTTT,CASSRTGAGTGELFF
TRBJ2-1,TRBD2,NA,TRBV5-4,TGTGCCAGCAGCTTGGCCGGACTAGCGGGAGGGAGTGAGCAGTTCTTC,CASSLAGLAGGSEQFF
TRBJ1-1,NA,few,TRBV6-2/TRBV6-3,TGTGCCAGCAGCGCGGACAAGAACACTGAAGCTTTCTTT,CASSADKNTEAFF
TRBJ2-2,TRBD1,NA,TRBV7-3,TGTGCCAGCAGCCCGGACAGGAAGTCCGGGGAGCTGTTTTTT,CASSPDRKSGELFF
TRBJ1-6,NA,once,TRBV7-9,TGTGCCAGCCAGCTTCAGGGACTTGCGGCTTCACCCCTCCACTTT,CASQLQGLAASPLHF
TRBJ1-2,TRBD1,NA,TRBV7-3,TGTGCCAGCAGCTTATCGGGACAGGGGGCTGGCTATGGCTACACCTTC,CASSLSGQGAGYGYTF
TRBJ1-5,NA,once,TRBV7-3,TGTGCCAGCAGCTTATCGGAACAGCCGGGAATCGCCAATCAGCCCCAGCATTTT,CASSLSEQPGIANQPQHF
TRBJ1-2,TRBD1,NA,TRBV5-1,TGCGCCAGCAGTGGGACAGGGGGCGGCTACACCTTC,CASSGTGGGYTF
TRBJ1-1,NA,NA,TRBV11-1,TGTGCCATACAGAGGGCAGGCGGGCAAGCTTTCTTT,CAIQRAGGQAFF
TRBJ2-7,TRBD1,once,TRBV5-4,TGTGCCAGCAGCTTGGGCATCGGGACAGGGACCTACGAGCAGTACTTC,CASSLGIGTGTYEQYF
TRBJ2-2,NA,NA,TRBV6-5,TGTGCCAGCCGGGGGTCCGGGGAGCTGTTTTTT,CASRGSGELFF
TRBJ2-7,NA,NA,TRBV11-2,TGTGCCAGCAGCATAACCGGGCTAGCGCCCTCCTACGAGCAGTACTTC,CASSITGLAPSYEQYF
TRBJ1-2,TRBD1,NA,TRBV7-6,TGTGCCAGCAGCCTAAAGACAGGGGGTTCGCATGGCTACACCTTC,CASSLKTGGSHGYTF
TRBJ2-7,NA,once,TRBV24-1,TGTGCCACCAGTGACGCCTCGGGTTTCTACGAGCAGTACTTC,CATSDASGFYEQYF
TRBJ2-7,TRBD2,few,TRBV9,TGTGCCAGCAGCGTAGGGAGCGGGACTCTCGACTACGAGCAGTACTTC,CASSVGSGTLDYEQYF
TRBJ2-5,NA,NA,TRBV7-3,TGTGCCAGCAGCTTTGACAAGGAAGAGACCCAGTACTTC,CASSFDKEETQYF
TRBJ2-7,TRBD1,few,TRBV5-4,TGTGCCAGCAGCTATCGGGACAGGGGGCGCGAGCAGTACTTC,CASSYRDRGREQYF
TRBJ2-7,NA,NA,TRBV11-3,TGTGCCAGCAGCTTAGGCCTCGGGAGAAGCAACGAGCAGTACTTC,CASSLGLGRSNEQYF
TRBJ1-2,NA,NA,TRBV29-1,TGCAGCGTTGAATCGGGGGTGGCTACTAGTGGCTACACCTTC,CSVESGVATSGYTF
TRBJ2-5,NA,NA,TRBV2,TGTGCCAGCAGTGGACTAGAAGGGGAGACCCAGTACTTC,CASSGLEGETQYF
TRBJ2-3,NA,NA,TRBV11-1,TGTGCCAGCAGCTTAGCGCAGAAAGATACGCAGTATTTT,CASSLAQKDTQYF
TRBJ2-3,TRBD2,NA,TRBV5-1,TGCGCCAGCAGCTTGGCCCCCGGGACTAGCGGTTACACAGATACGCAGTATTTT,CASSLAPGTSGYTDTQYF
TRBJ2-5,TRBD1,NA,TRBV18,TGTGCCAGCTCACCGAGACAGGGGGCAAGGGAGACCCAGTACTTC,CASSPRQGARETQYF
TRBJ2-7,TRBD1,few,TRBV6-7,TGTGCCAGCAGTTACCCCGGCCGGGACAGTACCTACGAGCAGTACTTC,CASSYPGRDSTYEQYF
TRBJ2-7,NA,NA,TRBV2,TGTGCCAGCAGTCGGACAACAGCCTACGAGCAGTACTTC,CASSRTTAYEQYF
TRBJ2-3,NA,NA,TRBV5-3,TGTGCCAGAAGCTTAAAGCGGGCCATTCGTAGGGACACAGATACGCAGTATTTT,CARSLKRAIRRDTDTQYF
TRBJ2-2,NA,NA,TRBV6-5,TGTGCCGGAACCCTCGGGACTCTATACACCGGGGAGCTGTTTTTT,CAGTLGTLYTGELFF
TRBJ1-5,NA,NA,TRBV3-1/TRBV3-2,TGTGCCAGCAGCCAAGATCTCAGCAATCAGCCCCAGCATTTT,CASSQDLSNQPQHF
TRBJ1-2,NA,NA,TRBV10-1,TGCGCCAGCAGTGAGTCGCACAGATTTAACTATGGCTACACCTTC,CASSESHRFNYGYTF
TRBJ2-2,TRBD1,NA,TRBV4-1,TGCGCCAGCAGCCAAGATCCCGGCAGGGGGCTTAACGGGGAGCTGTTTTTT,CASSQDPGRGLNGELFF